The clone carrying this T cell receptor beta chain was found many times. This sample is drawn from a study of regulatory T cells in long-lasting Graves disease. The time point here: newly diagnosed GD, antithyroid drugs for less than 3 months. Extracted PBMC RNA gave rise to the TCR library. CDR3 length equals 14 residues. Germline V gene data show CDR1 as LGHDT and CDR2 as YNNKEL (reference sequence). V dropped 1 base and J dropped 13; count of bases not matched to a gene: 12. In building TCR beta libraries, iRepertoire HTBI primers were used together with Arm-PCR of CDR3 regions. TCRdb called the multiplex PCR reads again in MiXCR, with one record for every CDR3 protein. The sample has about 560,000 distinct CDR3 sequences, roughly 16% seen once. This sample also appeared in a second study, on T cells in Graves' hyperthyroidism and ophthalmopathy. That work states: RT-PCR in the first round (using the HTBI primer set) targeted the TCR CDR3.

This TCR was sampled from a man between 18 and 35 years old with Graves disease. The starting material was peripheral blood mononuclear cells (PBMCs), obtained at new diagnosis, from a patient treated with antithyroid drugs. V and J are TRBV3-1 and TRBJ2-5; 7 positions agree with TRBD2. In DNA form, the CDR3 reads TGTGCCAGCAGCCAAGGGTACTGGCGGGGGAAGTCGTACTTC. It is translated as CASSQGYWRGKSYF.